This TCR beta chain was profiled in a study of neurological immune-mediated disorders. This clonotype was recorded many times. A single record per CDR3 protein comes from TCRdb applying MiXCR to the 5' RACE reads. The repertoire holds about 50,000 distinct CDR3 sequences, 16% seen once, with 3.5% to 4.5% in the top ten. Germline V gene sequence: CDR1 MDHEN, CDR2 SYDVKM. The CDR3 length is 12 residues. The clonotype was recovered from a man aged 55 to 70 in good health. Sequenced input: PBMCs. The genes are TRBV28 and TRBJ2-5, with TRBD2 identical over 11 bases. The CDR3 DNA reads as TGTGCGACTAGCGGGGACCAAGAGACCCAGTACTTC. It specifies CATSGDQETQYF.